The next 8 T cell receptor beta chains were all read from a single sample in a study of T cell changes during pregnancy in multiple sclerosis. The data were produced by immunoSEQ multiplex PCR, yet TCRdb's version contains in-frame clones alone and is incomplete. The table records about 25,000 clones, around nine tenths of them present only once. This material consisted of CD4+ T cells from peripheral blood mononuclear cells, taken in the second trimester of pregnancy. The receptors were sampled from a female donor in good health, enrolled as a control in a pregnancy study.

This chain connects TRBV6-6 to TRBJ2-3, with 9 bases that match TRBD2. Germline V CDR1 and CDR2: MNHNY, SVGAGI (reference sequence). The CDR3 consists of 16 residues. V shed 1 base and J 6 bases; nucleotides not matched to a gene: 8. CDR3 sequence (DNA): TGTGCCAGCAGTTACTGGTCGGGACTAGCTCCCGATACGCAGTATTTT. Residues: CASSYWSGLAPDTQYF.

J is TRBJ1-1 and V is TRBV29-1; 8 bases align to TRBD1. Germline loops: CDR1 SQVTM, CDR2 ANQGSEA. V was pared by 6 bases and J by 7 bases, with 7 bases of the junction left unmatched. The CDR3 sequence is 12 residues long. CDR3 DNA sequence: TGCAGCGTGAACAGGGGGAGCAGTGAAGCTTTCTTT. Its protein is CSVNRGSSEAFF. Together with reference TRBV29-1 and TRBJ1-1, the CDR3 gives the full variable domain: SAVISQKPSRDICQRGTSLTIQCQVDSQVTMMFWYRQQPGQSLTLIATANQGSEATYESGFVIDKFPISRPNLTFSTLTVSNMSPEDSSIYLCSVNRGSSEAFFGQGTRLTVV.

This clone was observed once. This sequence joins TRBV4-1 and TRBJ1-5; 7 bases match TRBD1. In germline, CDR1 is MGHRA, CDR2 YSYEKL. V gave up 1 base and J gave up 2 bases; unmatched junction bases: 11. The CDR3 is 18 residues long. Here the CDR3 DNA reads TGCGCCAGCAGCCAAGTGACAGGGAAATCCTTAGGCAATCAGCCCCAGCATTTT. It codes for CASSQVTGKSLGNQPQHF.

V usage is TRBV9 and J usage is TRBJ1-2; D is possibly TRBD1 (5 bases). CDR3 length: 15 amino acids. Germline CDR1 and CDR2: SGDLS and YYNGEE. V gave up 3 bases and J gave up 3 bases, with 15 bases separating them. Written as DNA, the CDR3 is TGTGCCAGCAGCGCAGGAGGGGTCAGGGACTATGGCTACACCTTC. Its protein product is CASSAGGVRDYGYTF. The full variable domain, completed using reference TRBV9 and TRBJ1-2, is DSGVTQTPKHLITATGQRVTLRCSPRSGDLSVYWYQQSLDQGLQFLIQYYNGEERAKGNILERFSAQQFPDLHSELNLSSLELGDSALYFCASSAGGVRDYGYTFGSGTRLTVV.

As for this clone: This may stem from a read error, because a much larger clone lies one nucleotide away. The V gene is TRBV2, the J gene TRBJ1-3; D not certain. This CDR3 region has 14 residues. The germline CDR1 and CDR2 sequences are SNHLY and FYNNEI. CDR3 sequence: CASEQPLSRNTIYF. The CDR3 nucleotides read TGTGCCAGCGAACAGCCACTCTCTAGAAACACCATATATTTT.

The gene calls are TRBV19 and TRBJ1-1; weak D call: TRBD1 (5 bases). The CDR3 covers 12 residues. The germline V gene has CDR1 LNHDA and CDR2 SQIVND (reference sequence). Trimming shortened V by 4 bases and J by 3 bases, and 6 bases separated the two germline ends. CDR3 DNA sequence: TGTGCCAGTAGTACAGGGTACACTGAAGCTTTCTTT. As protein: CASSTGYTEAFF.

In DNA, the CDR3 is TGTGCCAGCAGCTTAGAAGGGGCCTACACTGAAGCTTTCTTT. Translation gives CASSLEGAYTEAFF. The chain is built from TRBV7-9 and TRBJ1-1, with D possibly being TRBD1 (5 bases). Germline V gene sequence: CDR1 SEHNR, CDR2 FQNEAQ (reference sequence). The V end lost 1 base, the J end lost 3 bases, and 9 bases lay between the germline ends. The CDR3 extends over 14 amino acids.

This chain links TRBV5-1 with TRBJ2-7; 9 bases map to TRBD2. Germline CDR1 SGHRS, CDR2 YFSETQ. The CDR3 is 14 amino acids. Trimming removed 7 bases from V and 0 bases from J; junction bases left unmatched: 5. The CDR3 DNA follows: TGCGCCAGCCGTAGCGGGAGAGTCTCCTACGAGCAGTACTTC. Its translation is CASRSGRVSYEQYF.